This is a list of T cell receptor beta chains from one sample in a study of shared clonotypes between healthy human individuals. Data came from immunoSEQ multiplex PCR; TCRdb stores just in-frame clones and leaves some out. The data show 500,000 or so clones, with 95% to 96% seen just once and around 0.067% held by the top ten. The sample taken for sequencing was naive CD4+ T cells sorted from blood. These receptors originate from a woman in her 30s in good health. Each CDR3 is given with its conserved first and last residue. The order of the fields is clone size, V gene, J gene, D gene, CDR3 protein, CDR3 DNA. D genes are given only for firm matches. Clone size is not always given. Where it is, it says once, few, many or a class for expanded clones.

once	TRBV7-3	TRBJ1-1	.	CASSLTGYTEAFF	TGTGCCAGCAGCCTAACAGGGTATACTGAAGCTTTCTTT
.	TRBV5-1	TRBJ2-2	.	CASSQTGDSLGGELFF	TGCGCCAGCAGCCAAACGGGGGATAGTCTGGGCGGGGAGCTGTTTTTT
.	TRBV4-2	TRBJ2-1	.	CASSGQTNEQFF	TGTGCCAGCAGCGGACAGACTAATGAGCAGTTCTTC
.	TRBV19	TRBJ1-5	TRBD1	CASTGTGGQPQHF	TGTGCCAGTACCGGGACAGGGGGTCAGCCCCAGCATTTT
.	TRBV7-2	TRBJ2-1	.	CASSWTSSYNEQFF	TGTGCCAGCAGCTGGACCAGCTCCTACAATGAGCAGTTCTTC
.	TRBV9	TRBJ2-5	TRBD2	CASSVGTGLVGETQYF	TGTGCCAGCAGCGTGGGGACGGGACTAGTGGGAGAGACCCAGTACTTC
.	TRBV5-1	TRBJ2-6	.	CASSLRSGANVLTF	TGCGCCAGCAGCTTACGGTCTGGGGCCAACGTCCTGACTTTC
.	TRBV5-1	TRBJ2-7	TRBD1	CASSLGGQPMEQYF	TGCGCCAGCAGCTTGGGGGGACAGCCGATGGAGCAGTACTTC
once	TRBV10-1	TRBJ1-1	.	CASSRTGNTEAFF	TGCGCCAGCAGTAGGACCGGGAACACTGAAGCTTTCTTT
.	TRBV28	TRBJ2-2	.	CASLRQEAGELFF	TGTGCCAGCCTGCGGCAGGAGGCCGGGGAGCTGTTTTTT
.	TRBV6-5	TRBJ1-2	.	CASSYVQGVPYYGYTF	TGTGCCAGCAGTTATGTTCAGGGCGTCCCTTACTATGGCTACACCTTC
once	TRBV4-1	TRBJ2-3	.	CASSRTGGSTDTQYF	TGCGCCAGCAGCCGGACAGGAGGGAGCACAGATACGCAGTATTTT
once	TRBV18	TRBJ2-7	.	CASSPGGLASYEQYF	TGTGCCAGCTCACCGGGCGGGCTAGCTTCCTACGAGCAGTACTTC
.	TRBV10-3	TRBJ2-2	.	CAIRRAGGELFF	TGTGCCATCAGGAGGGCGGGCGGGGAGCTGTTTTTT
.	TRBV5-6	TRBJ1-2	.	CASSLASGDYYGYTF	TGTGCCAGCAGCTTGGCCTCAGGGGACTACTATGGCTACACCTTC
.	TRBV4-1	TRBJ2-1	.	CASSQDSGPDNEQFF	TGCGCCAGCAGCCAAGATAGCGGACCCGACAATGAGCAGTTCTTC
once	TRBV5-1	TRBJ1-1	.	CASRTGTARNTEAFF	TGCGCCAGCAGAACCGGGACCGCGAGGAACACTGAAGCTTTCTTT
.	TRBV11-3	TRBJ2-3	.	CASSSRVTDTQYF	TGTGCCAGCAGCTCTAGAGTAACAGATACGCAGTATTTT
.	TRBV7-9	TRBJ2-2	TRBD2	CASSSSEAGGQSGELFF	TGTGCCAGCAGCTCTTCGGAAGCGGGAGGGCAGAGCGGGGAGCTGTTTTTT
.	TRBV4-1	TRBJ1-3	.	CASSQIGRTGNTIYF	TGCGCCAGCAGCCAGATCGGGAGAACTGGAAACACCATATATTTT
once	TRBV7-8	TRBJ2-7	.	CASSLGTPGGEQYF	TGTGCCAGCAGCTTGGGCACTCCAGGGGGGGAGCAGTACTTC
.	TRBV7-6	TRBJ2-5	.	CASSQGGETQYF	TGTGCCAGCAGCCAGGGGGGGGAGACCCAGTACTTC
.	TRBV28	TRBJ1-2	TRBD1	CASSSVGQGDFGYTF	TGTGCCAGCAGTAGCGTTGGACAGGGGGATTTTGGCTACACCTTC
.	TRBV18	TRBJ2-7	.	CASSPGEAYEQYF	TGTGCCAGCTCACCAGGGGAAGCCTACGAGCAGTACTTC
.	TRBV28	TRBJ2-7	.	CASRGSPYEQYF	TGTGCCAGCAGGGGCAGTCCCTACGAGCAGTACTTC
.	TRBV18	TRBJ1-1	TRBD1	CASSPTGATEAFF	TGTGCCAGCTCACCGACAGGGGCCACTGAAGCTTTCTTT
.	TRBV27	TRBJ2-5	TRBD2	CASSLSGTSGWYQETQYF	TGTGCCAGCAGTTTGTCCGGGACTAGCGGATGGTACCAAGAGACCCAGTACTTC
.	TRBV5-1	TRBJ2-7	.	CASSNHRVVEQYF	TGCGCCAGCAGCAATCACAGGGTCGTGGAGCAGTACTTC
.	TRBV7-3	TRBJ2-2	.	CASSFDTGELFF	TGTGCCAGCAGCTTTGACACCGGGGAGCTGTTTTTT
.	TRBV27	TRBJ2-4	.	CASSLSTSLAKNIQYF	TGTGCCAGCAGTTTATCGACCTCTTTAGCCAAAAACATTCAGTACTTC
.	TRBV5-6	TRBJ2-7	.	CASSFTPGTSTYEQYF	TGTGCCAGCAGCTTCACACCCGGGACATCAACCTACGAGCAGTACTTC
once	TRBV27	TRBJ2-7	TRBD1	CASREYTGGEQYF	TGTGCCAGCAGGGAATACACAGGGGGGGAGCAGTACTTC
.	TRBV4-1	TRBJ1-1	.	CASSQVLVNTEAFF	TGCGCCAGCAGCCAAGTACTGGTGAACACTGAAGCTTTCTTT
.	TRBV5-1	TRBJ2-2	TRBD2	CASSSTASGRGLTGELFF	TGCGCCAGCAGCTCGACCGCTAGCGGGAGAGGCCTCACCGGGGAGCTGTTTTTT
.	TRBV7-3	TRBJ2-3	.	CASSLSGPLTDTQYF	TGTGCCAGCAGCTTATCTGGGCCCTTGACAGATACGCAGTATTTT
.	TRBV27	TRBJ1-2	.	CASSLSGLSYGYTF	TGTGCCAGCAGTTTATCGGGTTTGTCCTATGGCTACACCTTC
once	TRBV2	TRBJ2-7	TRBD2	CASRGMVWEGYEQYF	TGTGCCAGCAGGGGGATGGTATGGGAGGGCTACGAGCAGTACTTC
.	TRBV28	TRBJ2-7	TRBD2	CASSLRGEIYEQYF	TGTGCCAGCAGTTTACGGGGGGAAATCTACGAGCAGTACTTC
.	TRBV11-3	TRBJ2-1	.	CASSLAGDSYNEQFF	TGTGCCAGCAGCTTAGCGGGGGACTCCTACAATGAGCAGTTCTTC
.	TRBV19	TRBJ2-3	TRBD1	CASSTTRDRADTQYF	TGTGCCAGTAGTACAACCCGGGACAGGGCAGATACGCAGTATTTT
.	TRBV7-8	TRBJ1-4	.	CASSLGLPNEKLFF	TGTGCCAGCAGCTTAGGGTTACCTAATGAAAAACTGTTTTTT
once	TRBV4-1	TRBJ1-4	.	CASSHPVSKDEKLFF	TGCGCCAGCAGCCATCCGGTGTCGAAGGATGAAAAACTGTTTTTT
.	TRBV29-1	TRBJ2-1	TRBD2	CSVVLLAGENEQFF	TGCAGCGTTGTTTTACTAGCGGGAGAAAATGAGCAGTTCTTC
.	TRBV5-6	TRBJ2-7	.	CASSPEVARQKNEQYF	TGTGCCAGCAGCCCGGAGGTGGCGCGGCAGAAAAACGAGCAGTACTTC